Below are 22 T cell receptor beta chains sequenced from a single sample in a study of T cells after yellow fever vaccination. Each CDR3 protein gets one entry after TCRdb re-called the 5' RACE reads with MiXCR. Here the sample spans some 320,000 distinct CDR3 sequences, 8.7% being singletons. Sequenced material: CD4+ T cells sorted from PBMCs, taken 5 days after the yellow fever booster vaccination. Receptors were obtained from a man in his late teens or twenties who received the YFV17D yellow fever vaccine.

This chain links TRBV3-1 with TRBJ1-6; D is ambiguous. Trimming cost V 0 bases and J 10 bases, with 13 bases left between them. From germline, CDR1 is LGHDT and CDR2 YNNKEL (reference sequence). This CDR3 spans 15 amino acids. The CDR3 region has the DNA TGTGCCAGCAGCCAAGAGCTGGTATTGTTGTCACCCCTCCACTTT. This sequence encodes CASSQELVLLSPLHF.

The rearrangement uses TRBV5-1 and TRBJ2-3; D is ambiguous. This CDR3 has 16 amino acids. The germline V gene encodes CDR1 SGHRS and CDR2 YFSETQ. V was pared by 0 bases and J by 0 bases, with 11 bases between. CDR3 residues: CASSLAVAASTDTQYF. In nucleotides, the CDR3 is TGCGCCAGCAGCTTGGCCGTCGCGGCTAGCACAGATACGCAGTATTTT.

This rearrangement joins TRBV29-1 to TRBJ1-2; D ambiguous. The V and J ends lost 4 bases and 8 bases respectively, with 14 bases between them. This CDR3 comprises 12 residues. Per germline, CDR1 SQVTM and CDR2 ANQGSEA. CDR3: CSVGGDWRGYTF. Written as DNA, the CDR3 is TGCAGCGTTGGGGGAGACTGGAGGGGCTACACCTTC.

This clonotype was counted only a few times. This chain connects TRBV5-1 to TRBJ1-2; D unclear. The germline V gene has CDR1 SGHRS and CDR2 YFSETQ. The CDR3 is made up of 15 amino acids. Trimming removed 4 bases at V and 4 bases at J, with 17 bases between. This CDR3 is CASSSGTAWSYGYTF. Written as DNA, the CDR3 is TGCGCCAGCAGCAGCGGTACTGCCTGGAGCTATGGCTACACCTTC.

This clonotype has a handful of counts. The chain employs TRBV30 and TRBJ1-5; TRBD1 might be the D (5 bases). Germline-derived CDR1 and CDR2 are GTSNPN and SVGIG (reference sequence). The CDR3 has 15 amino acids. With 1 base removed from V and 2 bases from J, the gap between germline ends came to 12 bases. In DNA form, the CDR3 reads TGTGCCTGGAGTGGGGGGAGTGGGGGCAATCAGCCCCAGCATTTT. Protein product: CAWSGGSGGNQPQHF.

V usage is TRBV3-1 and J usage is TRBJ1-2, with D tentatively TRBD1 (5 bases). Between the trimmed V and J ends, which lost 4 bases and 0 bases, there was a span of 9 bases. CDR1 is LGHDT, CDR2 YNNKEL, per germline (reference sequence). The CDR3 is 14 amino acids. The CDR3: CASSPTVTNYGYTF. CDR3 DNA: TGTGCCAGCAGCCCGACAGTCACTAACTATGGCTACACCTTC. The entire variable domain, with the rest obtained from reference TRBV3-1 and TRBJ1-2, is as follows: DTAVSQTPKYLVTQMGNDKSIKCEQNLGHDTMYWYKQDSKKFLKIMFSYNNKELIINETVPNRFSPKSPDKAHLNLHINSLELGDSAVYFCASSPTVTNYGYTFGSGTRLTVV.

The chain combines TRBV9 with TRBJ2-3; D is undetermined. Trimming took off 1 base at V and 6 bases at J, with 6 bases between the two ends. The CDR3 contains 12 residues. In germline, CDR1 is SGDLS, CDR2 YYNGEE. The DNA for the CDR3 is TGTGCCAGCAGCGTAAAGGAGGATACGCAGTATTTT. Its translation: CASSVKEDTQYF.

This chain connects TRBV5-6 to TRBJ2-6, with 8 bases lining up with TRBD1. Trimming took 4 bases from V and 4 from J; bases not matched to a gene: 10. Germline assignment: CDR1 SGHDT and CDR2 YYEEEE. CDR3 length: 17 amino acids. CDR3 amino acids: CASSRTGSSSGANVLTF. CDR3 bases: TGTGCCAGCAGCCGGACAGGGTCTTCATCCGGGGCCAACGTCCTGACTTTC.

This rearrangement joins TRBV7-2 to TRBJ2-5, with 8 bases aligning to TRBD2. CDR1 is SGHTA, CDR2 FQGNSA, per germline. The CDR3 extends over 14 amino acids. The V and J ends lost 6 bases and 5 bases, in that order; junction bases with no gene match: 8. The CDR3 nucleotides are TGTGCCAGCAGTATCGGGGGGGTGGGGGAGACCCAGTACTTC. Protein product: CASSIGGVGETQYF.

The chain couples TRBV7-2 to TRBJ2-5; TRBD2 is a possible D gene (5 bases). The CDR3 is 12 amino acids. The germline V gene has CDR1 SGHTA and CDR2 FQGNSA. The V gene lost 1 base and the J gene lost 14 bases, with 14 bases spanning the gap. CDR3 region: CASSLGGVGVYF. As DNA, the CDR3 is TGTGCCAGCAGCTTAGGGGGAGTCGGTGTTTACTTC. The variable domain in full, completed from reference TRBV7-2 and TRBJ2-5, reads GAGVSQSPSNKVTEKGKDVELRCDPISGHTALYWYRQSLGQGLEFLIYFQGNSAPDKSGLPSDRFSAERTGGSVSTLTIQRTQQEDSAVYLCASSLGGVGVYFGPGTRLLVL.

The chain combines TRBV6-5 with TRBJ2-1; D gene uncertain. The V gene lost 5 bases and the J gene lost 2 bases, with 16 bases spanning the gap. The CDR3 is made up of 16 amino acids. From germline, CDR1 is MNHEY and CDR2 SVGAGI. CDR3 DNA sequence: TGTGCCAGCAGTCCACCCGGAGTTAGACCCTACAATGAGCAGTTCTTC. Encoded protein: CASSPPGVRPYNEQFF.

This clonotype was seen more than once but under ten times. V is TRBV7-9 and J is TRBJ2-5; TRBD1 matches 7 bases. CDR1 is SEHNR, CDR2 FQNEAQ, per germline (reference sequence). The CDR3 length is 15 residues. Germline trimming cut 5 bases from V and 4 bases from J; bases unmatched to any gene: 10. CDR3 protein: CASSLRRQGAETQYF. Here the CDR3 DNA reads TGTGCCAGCAGCCTCCGCCGACAGGGAGCAGAGACCCAGTACTTC.

This clonotype showed up just a few times. The genes are TRBV6-2 or TRBV6-3 and TRBJ2-6; D is uncertain. Trimming stripped 6 bases from V and 2 bases from J, with 11 bases between. The germline gives CDR1 MNHEY, CDR2 SVGEGT. CDR3 length: 15 amino acids. The CDR3 sequence is CASSPPLAGANVLTF. The CDR3 region has the DNA TGTGCCAGCAGCCCACCCCTGGCTGGGGCCAACGTCCTGACTTTC.

The sample holds a few counts of this clonotype. V usage is TRBV27 and J usage is TRBJ2-7; 8 nucleotides agree with TRBD1. J was trimmed by 3 bases and V by 6 bases; bases with no gene match: 10. CDR3 length: 15 amino acids. Germline V lookup: CDR1 MNHEY, CDR2 SMNVEV (reference sequence). CDR3 coding DNA: TGTGCCAGCAGCCGTTACAGGGGGTCCCTCTACGAGCAGTACGTC. Protein product: CASSRYRGSLYEQYV.

This clonotype came up once. The chain carries TRBV28 and TRBJ2-3, with 8 bases aligning to TRBD1. The CDR3 sequence is 15 residues long. Germline V gene sequence: CDR1 MDHEN, CDR2 SYDVKM. The J segment lost 3 bases and the V segment lost 2 bases, leaving 4 bases of the junction unmatched. CDR3 DNA: TGTGCCAGCAGTTTACAGGGGGCGCAGACAGATACGCAGTATTTT. Its protein product is CASSLQGAQTDTQYF.

The genes are TRBV3-1 and TRBJ2-4; D unclear. CDR1 is LGHDT, CDR2 YNNKEL, per germline (reference sequence). The CDR3 contains 13 residues. Trimming removed 1 base from V and 3 bases from J, with 4 bases in between. The CDR3 nucleotides are TGTGCCAGCAGCCAAGGCGACAAAAACATTCAGTACTTC. Protein sequence: CASSQGDKNIQYF.

This clonotype showed up just a few times. The chain links TRBV7-8 to TRBJ2-5; 7 bases map to TRBD2. Per germline, CDR1 SGHVS and CDR2 FQNEAQ. V was pared by 0 bases and J by 9 bases, with 1 base of the junction left unmatched. The CDR3 has 12 residues. This CDR3 reads CASSLAREAQYF. The DNA for the CDR3 is TGTGCCAGCAGCTTAGCCCGGGAGGCCCAGTACTTC.

V is TRBV20-1 and J is TRBJ2-3; TRBD1 aligns across 9 bases. CDR3 size: 15 residues. Germline assignment: CDR1 DFQATT and CDR2 SNEGSKA (reference sequence). The trim removed 0 bases at V and 1 base at J, leaving 2 bases unmatched. The CDR3 bases are TGCAGTGCTAGAGATAGGACAGGGGGCACAGATACGCAGTATTTT. Encoded protein: CSARDRTGGTDTQYF.

This clonotype was seen only a few times. The chain joins TRBV9 to TRBJ1-1; the match to TRBD1 covers 7 bases. From germline, CDR1 is SGDLS and CDR2 YYNGEE. V dropped 5 bases and J dropped 5; count of bases not matched to a gene: 6. This CDR3 region has 13 residues. This CDR3 is CASSAGGGTEAFF. The CDR3 region has the DNA TGTGCCAGCAGTGCAGGGGGGGGAACTGAAGCTTTCTTT.

This clonotype was seen a handful of times. This chain links TRBV12-3 or TRBV12-4 with TRBJ1-4; TRBD1 is a possible D gene (5 bases). The CDR3 loop spans 15 amino acids. Trimming removed 5 bases at V and 3 bases at J, with 13 bases between. This CDR3 is CASSPRGLANEKLFF. CDR3 nucleotides: TGTGCCAGCAGTCCGAGGGGTTTGGCTAATGAAAAACTGTTTTTT.

The rearrangement links TRBV12-3 or TRBV12-4 to TRBJ1-4; tentative D call: TRBD1 (5 bases). Trimming cost V 7 bases and J 0 bases, with 12 bases left between them. This CDR3 is built from 15 residues. CDR3 sequence: CASTQGATTNEKLFF. In DNA form, the CDR3 reads TGTGCCAGCACCCAAGGGGCAACAACTAATGAAAAACTGTTTTTT.

This clonotype showed up just a few times. Written as DNA, the CDR3 is TGCGCCAGCAGCCAAGAAGGGACTAGCGGGGGGGAGACCCAGTACTTC. This encodes CASSQEGTSGGETQYF. The chain is built from TRBV4-3 and TRBJ2-5; 15 positions agree with TRBD2. V dropped 0 bases and J dropped 5; count of bases not matched to a gene: 1. This CDR3 comprises 16 residues. Germline assignment: CDR1 LGHNA and CDR2 YSLEER.